This T cell receptor beta chain was captured by sequencing in a study of siplizumab effects on memory and regulatory T cells. Produced via immunoSEQ multiplex PCR; TCRdb's table is partial and in-frame only. The sample has over 65,000 clones, around 93% seen once. On this clone itself: The antigen is unknown.

Per the germline V gene, CDR1 is SGDLS and CDR2 is YYNGEE. The ends were cut back, 3 bases at V and 0 bases at J, with 7 bases in the middle. CDR3 length: 14 amino acids. Overall study findings and caveats: The Treg-derived share of mappable alloreactive CD4+ clones averaged 68.8% with siplizumab and over 25% in controls. The study found naive T cells seemingly more diverse than memory cells and seemingly major alloresponse contributors.

This chain links TRBV9 with TRBJ2-1; the D gene could be TRBD1 or TRBD2 (5 bases each). This sequence originates from a human donor in good health. Sequenced input: CD8+ T cells sorted from blood. CDR3 protein: CASSGDDSYNEQFF. Written as DNA, the CDR3 is TGTGCCAGCAGCGGGGACGACTCCTACAATGAGCAGTTCTTC.